The TCR beta chain described here comes from a study of neurological immune-mediated disorders. TCRdb reprocessed the 5' RACE reads via MiXCR and lists one record per CDR3 protein. Among 49,000 or so distinct CDR3 sequences listed, around a sixth were seen once. The V segment lost 0 bases and the J segment 5 bases; nucleotides outside the gene matches: 12. Germline CDR1 reads MNHEY; CDR2 reads SVGAGI. The CDR3 sequence is 18 residues long. This clonotype was seen many times. The clonotype was recovered from a man aged 60 to 69 in good health. This sequence joins TRBV6-5 and TRBJ2-1; 8 nucleotides align to TRBD2. The sequenced material came from PBMCs. The CDR3 bases are TGTGCCAGCAGTTACTCTTGGACTAGCCTTGGGGAGAACAATGAGCAGTTCTTC. Residues: CASSYSWTSLGENNEQFF.